The 21 T cell receptor beta chains reported below all come from one sample, sequenced in a study of blood T cells in healthy people across ages. Primers used in a second PCR of roughly 6 to 12 cycles were a sample-barcoded 5' primer and a J-beta primer mix. TCRdb processed the 5' RACE reads anew with MiXCR; each CDR3 protein has one entry. The sample holds around 1,900,000 distinct CDR3 sequences, around 42% seen once. The sample consisted of blood. The receptors here all came from a human donor in good health.

The rearrangement uses TRBV6-2 or TRBV6-3 and TRBJ2-7, with 11 positions matching TRBD2. The CDR3 covers 16 residues. Germline-derived CDR1 and CDR2 are MNHEY and SVGEGT. V trimming: 4 bases; J trimming: 1 base; junction bases outside the gene matches: 6. DNA for the CDR3: TGTGCCAGCAGTTCGCCTCTAGCGGGGGGATCCTACGAGCAGTACTTC. Protein sequence: CASSSPLAGGSYEQYF.

V gene TRBV2 combines with J gene TRBJ1-4; 9 bases align to TRBD1. Looked up from germline, CDR1 is SNHLY and CDR2 is FYNNEI. V lost 9 bases, J lost 8 bases, and 7 bases stayed unmatched. The CDR3 totals 13 residues. The CDR3 DNA is TGTGCCAGTCACCGGGACAGGGACGAAAAACTGTTTTTT. Amino acids: CASHRDRDEKLFF.

This clonotype was observed a few times. The chain recombines TRBV7-9 with TRBJ1-1, with D possibly matching TRBD1 (6 bases). The CDR3 loop spans 13 amino acids. Germline V CDR1 and CDR2: SEHNR, FQNEAQ (reference sequence). The V gene lost 3 bases and the J gene lost 12 bases, with 17 bases spanning the gap. The CDR3 bases are TGTGCCAGCAGCTTCGCCGGGACAACAGAAACTTTCTTT. It is translated as CASSFAGTTETFF.

The rearrangement uses TRBV15 and TRBJ2-3; 8 bases fit TRBD2. The CDR3 runs to 18 residues. Germline V CDR1 and CDR2: LNHNV, YYDKDF (reference sequence). The V segment lost 0 bases and the J segment 2 bases; nucleotides outside the gene matches: 10. The CDR3 nucleotides read TGTGCCACCAGCAGAGATGAGGGGCAAGCGGGGGACACAGATACGCAGTATTTT. Amino acid sequence: CATSRDEGQAGDTDTQYF.

The V gene is TRBV7-9, the J gene TRBJ1-4, with D hard to call. The length of the CDR3 is 13 residues. The germline V and J ends were trimmed by 5 bases and 7 bases, with 11 bases remaining between them. CDR1 SEHNR and CDR2 FQNEAQ come from the germline V gene (reference sequence). The CDR3 is CASSAPSSEKLFF. The CDR3 DNA sequence: TGTGCCAGCAGCGCCCCCTCAAGTGAAAAACTGTTTTTT.

The table lists this clonotype with a few counts. This rearrangement joins TRBV14 to TRBJ2-7, with D tentatively TRBD1 (5 bases). The V and J ends lost 2 bases and 6 bases respectively, with 14 bases between them. The CDR3 loop spans 14 amino acids. The germline CDR1 and CDR2 sequences are SGHDN and FVKESK. The CDR3 DNA reads as TGTGCCAGCAGCCAAAATCGCAGGGTTAGCGAGCAGTACTTC. The encoded protein is CASSQNRRVSEQYF.

This clonotype turned up a few times. The chain carries TRBV6-2 or TRBV6-3 and TRBJ1-1; 8 bases fit TRBD1. In germline, CDR1 is MNHEY, CDR2 SVGEGT. Unmatched junction bases numbered 7, after V lost 2 bases and J lost 5 bases. The CDR3 totals 15 residues. The CDR3 loop reads CASSYLDRVGTEAFF. DNA for the CDR3: TGTGCCAGCAGTTACCTGGACAGGGTGGGTACTGAAGCTTTCTTT.

This clonotype has more than one count but fewer than ten. The chain joins TRBV29-1 to TRBJ2-4; a possible D gene is TRBD2 (5 bases). Germline-derived CDR1 and CDR2 are SQVTM and ANQGSEA. This CDR3 has 13 amino acids. Trimming stripped 3 bases from V and 7 bases from J, with 13 bases between. The CDR3 here is CSVDREGGNIQYF. CDR3 bases: TGCAGCGTTGATCGGGAAGGTGGGAACATTCAGTACTTC.

This chain connects TRBV7-9 to TRBJ2-1, with 8 bases fitting TRBD1. The CDR3 runs to 15 residues. Per the germline V gene, CDR1 is SEHNR and CDR2 is FQNEAQ (reference sequence). V shed 5 bases, J shed 10 bases, and the junction held 13 bases outside the gene matches. The CDR3 region has the DNA TGTGCCAGCAGCGCACCCAGGGGGCGGAAAGACGAGCAGTTCTTC. Its translation is CASSAPRGRKDEQFF. Looking up the rest from reference TRBV7-9 and TRBJ2-1 gives the full variable domain: DTGVSQNPRHKITKRGQNVTFRCDPISEHNRLYWYRQTLGQGPEFLTYFQNEAQLEKSRLLSDRFSAERPKGSFSTLEIQRTEQGDSAMYLCASSAPRGRKDEQFFGPGTRLTVL.

This clonotype was seen a few times. The chain has TRBV12-3 or TRBV12-4 and TRBJ1-6; possibly TRBD1 for D (5 bases). This CDR3 has 15 amino acids. The V end was cut by 6 bases, the J end by 9 bases, with 18 bases between. The CDR3 is CASSPMGQGRSPLHF. Written as DNA, the CDR3 is TGTGCCAGCAGCCCCATGGGGCAGGGACGTTCACCCCTCCACTTT.

Comments on this clonotype: An end of the junction does not agree with germline; a read error may underlie this. The chain combines TRBV7-7 with TRBJ2-5; D not resolved. This CDR3 has 13 amino acids. The V gene's germline CDR1 is SSHAT and CDR2 FNYEAQ (reference sequence). CDR3 sequence (DNA): TGTGCTAGCAGCTTACCGGAAGATGAGACCCAGTACTTC. Translating it yields CASSLPEDETQYF.

The J gene is TRBJ1-3, the V gene TRBV4-2; no clear D. V shed 6 bases and J shed 2 bases, with 14 bases lying between them. CDR1 and CDR2 (germline): LGHNA, YNFKEQ. The CDR3 has 15 amino acids. CDR3 protein: CASRPALGAGNTIYF. As DNA, the CDR3 is TGTGCCAGCAGACCCGCTCTCGGGGCTGGAAACACCATATATTTT.

This clonotype appeared a few times. V is TRBV2 and J is TRBJ1-6; TRBD1 agrees at 8 bases. Germline V gene lookup returns CDR1 SNHLY and CDR2 FYNNEI. This CDR3 spans 15 amino acids. Trimming removed 10 bases from V and 8 bases from J; junction bases left unmatched: 13. The CDR3 protein is CATADRERGDSPLHF. CDR3 DNA: TGTGCCACCGCGGACAGGGAACGGGGGGATTCACCCCTCCACTTT.

This CDR3 reads CASSFRTGGPSNQPQHF. The CDR3 nucleotides are TGTGCCAGCAGTTTTCGGACAGGGGGTCCTAGCAATCAGCCCCAGCATTTT. V usage is TRBV12-3 or TRBV12-4 and J usage is TRBJ1-5; the match to TRBD1 covers 10 bases. The V and J ends lost 3 bases and 0 bases, in that order; junction bases with no gene match: 5. This CDR3 region has 17 residues.

The gene calls are TRBV10-3 and TRBJ2-4; 7 bases match TRBD2. Germline V gene lookup returns CDR1 ENHRY and CDR2 SYGVKD. V trimming: 0 bases; J trimming: 13 bases; junction bases outside the gene matches: 15. The CDR3 totals 16 residues. CDR3 in DNA: TGTGCCATCAGTGAGTCGCGGCTAGCGGTGAACAATGAGCAGTACTTC. Its protein is CAISESRLAVNNEQYF.

The table lists this clonotype with a few counts. This chain connects TRBV5-1 to TRBJ2-7, with TRBD2 identical over 7 bases. The CDR3 consists of 16 residues. CDR1 is SGHRS and CDR2 is YFSETQ in the germline V gene. The J segment lost 1 base and the V segment lost 4 bases, leaving 11 bases of the junction unmatched. The DNA of the CDR3 is TGCGCCAGCAGCGCCAGGATCGGACTAGGATCCTACGAGCAGTACTTC. This gives the protein CASSARIGLGSYEQYF. Based on the CDR3 plus reference TRBV5-1 and TRBJ2-7, the full variable domain is KAGVTQTPRYLIKTRGQQVTLSCSPISGHRSVSWYQQTPGQGLQFLFEYFSETQRNKGNFPGRFSGRQFSNSRSEMNVSTLELGDSALYLCASSARIGLGSYEQYFGPGTRLTVT.

This clonotype was counted between two and nine times. This chain joins TRBV12-3 or TRBV12-4 and TRBJ1-5, with D possibly being TRBD1 (6 bases). Trimming pared 5 bases from V and 1 base from J, leaving 12 bases between. The CDR3 length is 15 residues. CDR3 region: CASSIGTPSNQPQHF. CDR3 bases: TGTGCCAGCAGTATCGGGACACCCAGCAATCAGCCCCAGCATTTT.

The CDR3 spells CATSDNREWDEQFF. Here the CDR3 DNA reads TGTGCCACCAGTGATAACAGGGAATGGGATGAGCAGTTCTTC. The J gene is TRBJ2-1, the V gene TRBV24-1; a possible D gene is TRBD1 (6 bases). Trimming left V 3 bases short and J 8 bases short, with 13 bases between. Germline CDR1 reads KGHDR; CDR2 reads SFDVKD. The CDR3 extends over 14 amino acids.

The rearrangement links TRBV5-1 to TRBJ2-4; D might be TRBD1 (6 bases). Trimming cost V 3 bases and J 12 bases, with 16 bases left between them. Germline lookup yields CDR1 SGHRS and CDR2 YFSETQ. CDR3 length: 13 amino acids. The CDR3 spells CASSWVSGDDQYF. CDR3 in DNA: TGCGCCAGCAGCTGGGTGTCAGGGGACGATCAGTACTTC.

This clonotype was detected once. The chain uses TRBV6-1 and TRBJ2-1; TRBD1 matches at 7 bases. The V gene end was trimmed by 4 bases and the J gene end by 4 bases; junction bases not matched to a gene: 10. Germline assignment: CDR1 MNHNS and CDR2 SASEGT. The length of the CDR3 is 16 residues. The CDR3 sequence is CASSVFFGTAYNEQFF. DNA of the CDR3: TGTGCCAGCAGTGTCTTCTTCGGGACAGCATACAATGAGCAGTTCTTC.

This clonotype turned up a few times. This chain links TRBV5-6 with TRBJ2-3; weak D call: TRBD2 (6 bases). Germline loops: CDR1 SGHDT, CDR2 YYEEEE. V shed 3 bases and J shed 6 bases, with 17 bases lying between them. This CDR3 is built from 15 residues. The CDR3 DNA reads as TGTGCCAGCAGCTGGGACCCTCTAGCGATGGATACGCAGTATTTT. It encodes CASSWDPLAMDTQYF.